This T cell receptor beta chain was identified in a study of CD8 T cells in ankylosing spondylitis. Quantitative 5'-RACE with molecular barcodes generated TCR beta libraries. MiXCR, applied by TCRdb to the 5' RACE reads, yields one record per CDR3 protein. The sample gives about 300,000 distinct CDR3 sequences, more than 9% of which show up once; around 8.4% is in the top ten. A word on this clonotype: What it binds is unknown.

Trimming removed 6 bases from V and 0 bases from J, with 16 bases in between. Germline V gives CDR1 DFQATT, CDR2 SNEGSKA (reference sequence). The CDR3 sequence is 15 residues long. Overall study results and limits: One TCR beta motif, made up of 7 or 8 highly homologous variants, appeared characteristic of ankylosing spondylitis blood. Within matched ankylosing spondylitis synovial fluid, disease-linked clones were reportedly significantly enriched. Earlier reports found some motif variants in synovial fluid and blood in reactive arthritis.

The rearrangement links TRBV20-1 to TRBJ2-3; weak D call: TRBD2 (6 bases). The sequence was collected from a female donor with ankylosing spondylitis or in good health (not recorded which). Sample: blood, either unsorted or a sorted T cell fraction (not recorded which). The CDR3 here is CSAETAGRSTDTQYF. The CDR3 nucleotides read TGCAGTGCGGAGACCGCAGGGAGGAGCACAGATACGCAGTATTTT.